A selection of T cell receptor beta chains follows, all from one sample in a study of circulating and synovial CD4+ cells in juvenile arthritis. Profiling relied on immunoSEQ multiplex PCR, and the TCRdb table lists in-frame clones only, not all of them. The repertoire has some 16,000 clones, about 90% of them found once; the top ten carry approximately 0.71%. Source material: CD4+ T cells from blood. Source of these receptors: a human donor with juvenile idiopathic arthritis. Each CDR3 is given with its conserved first and last residue. A D gene is named only where the DNA matches it firmly. Part of the rows lack a size; the others show once, few, many or a class for expanded clones.

>NA|TRBJ2-7|few|TRBV18
TGTGCCAGCTCACCACCGTTAGGGGCCTACGAGCAGTACTTC
CASSPPLGAYEQYF
>TRBD1|TRBJ2-7|NA|TRBV5-1
TGCGCCAGCAGCCCCCAACCGGGACAGGCCTACGAGCAGTACTTC
CASSPQPGQAYEQYF
>TRBD1|TRBJ1-5|NA|TRBV19
TGTGCCAGTAGTAAAAAACAGGGGTCGGGGCCCCAGCATTTT
CASSKKQGSGPQHF
>TRBD1|TRBJ2-1|NA|TRBV7-9
TGTGCCAGCAGCCCAGACAGGGGAGCATACAATGAGCAGTTCTTC
CASSPDRGAYNEQFF
>TRBD1|TRBJ1-3|NA|TRBV6-1
TGTGCCAGCAACCGGGACAGGGGGATCTTCGCCATATATTTT
CASNRDRGIFAIYF
>NA|TRBJ2-2|NA|TRBV5-1
TGCGCCAGCAGCCCCGCGAACACCGGGGAGCTGTTTTTT
CASSPANTGELFF
>TRBD1|TRBJ1-1|NA|TRBV7-9
TGTGCCAGCAACATGGGACAGGGAAGTCGGAACACTGAAGCTTTCTTT
CASNMGQGSRNTEAFF
>NA|TRBJ2-7|NA|TRBV4-3
TGCGCCAGCAGCCAAGAAGGAGCGCCCTCCTACGAGCAGTACTTC
CASSQEGAPSYEQYF
>NA|TRBJ2-3|NA|TRBV5-4
TGTGCCAGCAGCTTACGGGGGGCTACAGATACGCAGTATTTT
CASSLRGATDTQYF
>TRBD1|TRBJ1-4|NA|TRBV28
TGTGCCAGCAGTTTTCAGGGACAGGGAAATGAAAAACTGTTTTTT
CASSFQGQGNEKLFF
>NA|TRBJ1-5|few|TRBV19
TGTGCCAGTAGTCTGGGAGTGGGGTTCGATAGCAATCAGCCCCAGCATTTT
CASSLGVGFDSNQPQHF
>TRBD1|TRBJ2-5|NA|TRBV5-1
TGCGCCAGCAGCTTAGGACAGGGGGTCGTCCAAGAGACCCAGTACTTC
CASSLGQGVVQETQYF
>TRBD1|TRBJ1-4|NA|TRBV4-3
TGCGCCAGCAGCCAAGACCCCCTCCCCCGGGACAGGGGGCTATGGGATGAAAAACTGTTTTTT
CASSQDPLPRDRGLWDEKLFF
>TRBD1|TRBJ2-1|NA|TRBV5-1
TGCGCCAGCAGCTTGGCGGGACAGGGGACTGATGAGCAGTTCTTC
CASSLAGQGTDEQFF
>NA|TRBJ2-6|NA|TRBV30
TGTGCCTGGAGTGTATTGTGGGGGCCGGGGGCCAACGTCCTGACTTTC
CAWSVLWGPGANVLTF
>NA|TRBJ1-1|NA|TRBV7-6
TGTGCCAGCAGCCTCTGGTCAGGGAACACTGAAGCTTTCTTT
CASSLWSGNTEAFF
>NA|TRBJ1-2|NA|TRBV28
TGTGCCAGCATTGGGGCGGGGCAGGATGGCTACACCTTC
CASIGAGQDGYTF
>NA|TRBJ1-6|NA|TRBV14
TGTGCCAGCAGCCAAGTTCCCGGTGCACCCCTCCACTTT
CASSQVPGAPLHF
>TRBD1|TRBJ1-5|NA|TRBV18
TGTGCCAGCTCACTGGGACAGGGGAGCAATCAGCCCCAGCATTTT
CASSLGQGSNQPQHF
>NA|TRBJ1-3|NA|TRBV29-1
TGCAGCGTTGGACAGGACGGAAACACCATATATTTT
CSVGQDGNTIYF
>TRBD1|TRBJ1-2|NA|TRBV10-3
TGTGCCATCAGCTTAGAGGCGGGGACAGGGCTCTATGGCTACACCTTC
CAISLEAGTGLYGYTF
>NA|TRBJ1-5|NA|TRBV2
TGTGCCAGCAACGGAGTGAGTGGCCAGCCCCAGCATTTT
CASNGVSGQPQHF
>NA|TRBJ2-5|NA|TRBV14
TGTGCCAGCAGCCGATTAACAGCCAACCAAGAGACCCAGTACTTC
CASSRLTANQETQYF
>NA|TRBJ2-3|NA|TRBV6-5
TGTGCCAGCAGTTACACCAGGCTCCGCACAGATACGCAGTATTTT
CASSYTRLRTDTQYF
>TRBD2|TRBJ2-7|NA|TRBV7-2
TGTGCCAGCAGCCGAACAGCGGGGGTGAGCTACGAGCAGTACTTC
CASSRTAGVSYEQYF
>NA|TRBJ2-1|NA|TRBV7-2
TGTGCCAGCAGTCCCCAGCGGGCCTCCAATGAGCAGTTCTTC
CASSPQRASNEQFF
>NA|TRBJ2-3|NA|TRBV11-2
TGTGCCAGCAGCTTCGCTGAGACAGATACGCAGTATTTT
CASSFAETDTQYF
>NA|TRBJ1-1|NA|TRBV7-2
TGTGCCAGCAGCCCTAGGGGCCCCCTCGGGAACACTGAAGCTTTCTTT
CASSPRGPLGNTEAFF
>TRBD1|TRBJ1-6|NA|TRBV19
TGTGCCAGTAGTGGAGTGGGACAGGGAATTTCACCCCTCCACTTT
CASSGVGQGISPLHF
>NA|TRBJ2-3|NA|TRBV9
TGTGCCAGCAGCCCCCTAACTAGCACAGATACGCAGTATTTT
CASSPLTSTDTQYF
>NA|TRBJ1-5|NA|TRBV2
TGTGCCAGCAGTTTCAACAGTATCGCTCTTACGGAGCCCCAGCATTTT
CASSFNSIALTEPQHF
>NA|TRBJ1-2|once|TRBV6-1
TGTGCCAGCCACGGGGACTATGGCTACACCTTC
CASHGDYGYTF
>TRBD1|TRBJ2-7|NA|TRBV5-4
TGTGCCAGCAGCCCGGGAACCGGGACAGGGATCTTCTACGAGCAGTACTTC
CASSPGTGTGIFYEQYF
>NA|TRBJ2-1|few|TRBV29-1
TGCAGCGTCACCGGGATATACAATGAGCAGTTCTTC
CSVTGIYNEQFF
>NA|TRBJ1-6|NA|TRBV5-8
TGTGCCAGCAGCTTGGCTCGGAGGGGTGGTAATTCCCCCCTCCACTTT
CASSLARRGGNSPLHF
>NA|TRBJ1-4|NA|TRBV5-1
TGCGCCAGCAGCTTGTCTGGGGGAGGTTACGAAAAACTGTTTTTT
CASSLSGGGYEKLFF
>TRBD1|TRBJ2-2|NA|TRBV11-1
TGTGCCAGCAGCTTAGAAGGGGGCGGAAGGGCCGGGGAGCTGTTTTTT
CASSLEGGGRAGELFF
>NA|TRBJ2-7|NA|TRBV28
TGTGCCAGCATTTCCGACAGGGAGCAGTACTTC
CASISDREQYF
>TRBD1|TRBJ1-4|NA|TRBV7-2
TGTGCCAGCAGCTTGAACGGGGACAGGGTGGGGGAAAAACTGTTTTTT
CASSLNGDRVGEKLFF
>NA|TRBJ2-3|NA|TRBV4-2
TGTGCCAGCAGCCAAGTTCTGGAGGATACGCAGTATTTT
CASSQVLEDTQYF
>TRBD2|TRBJ2-1|NA|TRBV7-3
TGTGCCAGCAGCTTGTCGCTAGCGGGAGGGAATGAGCAGTTCTTC
CASSLSLAGGNEQFF
>NA|TRBJ1-4|NA|TRBV18
TGTGCCAGCACCCCCTCGGGGGGCCTAAGTGAAAAACTGTTTTTT
CASTPSGGLSEKLFF
>NA|TRBJ1-1|NA|TRBV2
TGTGCCAGCAGCGGCGGGTACACTGAAGCTTTCTTT
CASSGGYTEAFF
>TRBD2|TRBJ2-1|NA|TRBV18
TGTGCCAGCTCCCCCCCCTCTCAGCGGGGGGGCTCTGAGCAGTTCTTC
CASSPPSQRGGSEQFF
>NA|TRBJ1-1|few|TRBV27
TGTGCCAGCAGAAGAAGACGGGACACTGAAGCTTTCTTT
CASRRRRDTEAFF
>NA|TRBJ1-3|NA|TRBV7-2
TGTGCCAGCAGCTTATTGGTCAGGGGAGGGTCTGGAAACACCATATATTTT
CASSLLVRGGSGNTIYF
>NA|TRBJ1-1|NA|TRBV4-1
TGCGCCAGCAGCCAACCGGACAGAAAGAACACTGAAGCTTTCTTT
CASSQPDRKNTEAFF
>TRBD2|TRBJ2-1|once|TRBV11-2
TGTGCCAGCAGCCGATATAGCGGGATTGATGTTGATGCGTTCTTC
CASSRYSGIDVDAFF
>TRBD1|TRBJ2-3|NA|TRBV7-8
TGTGCCAGCAGCTTAGCGGGACAGCCCACAGATACGCAGTATTTT
CASSLAGQPTDTQYF
>NA|TRBJ2-5|few|TRBV20-1
TGCAGTGCTTTCCGAGAGACCCAGTACTTC
CSAFRETQYF
>NA|TRBJ2-3|once|TRBV7-7
TGTGCTAGCAGCTCGGGAACGCGGACAGGCACAGATACGCAGTATTTT
CASSSGTRTGTDTQYF
>NA|TRBJ1-1|NA|TRBV27
TGTGCCAGCAGTTTAAATGGACAGATCCTTAACACTGAAGCTTTCTTT
CASSLNGQILNTEAFF
>NA|TRBJ1-1|NA|TRBV5-8
TGTGCCAGCAGCTTGTATCCGACAGCTCGGAGCACTGAAGCTTTCTTT
CASSLYPTARSTEAFF
>TRBD1|TRBJ1-4|NA|TRBV15
TGTGCCACCAGCACTCCAGGGGGTGGACTGTTTTTT
CATSTPGGGLFF
>NA|TRBJ2-7|NA|TRBV5-6
TGTGCCAGCAGCTTAATAACGGGACTCACCTACGAGCAGTACTTC
CASSLITGLTYEQYF